Included here is one T cell receptor (beta chain) sequence, with context. Its antigen is unidentified. Focal radiation was given together with CTLA-4 blockade (ipilimumab) to patients with chemo-refractory metastatic non-small-cell lung cancer. Profiling relied on immunoSEQ multiplex PCR, and the TCRdb table lists in-frame clones only, not all of them. This table holds 100,000 or so clones, about four fifths found once. The data were obtained in a study of radiotherapy plus CTLA-4 blockade in lung cancer. Overall study: Among enrolled patients, over 15% responded and roughly 30% achieved disease control.

This CDR3 has 11 residues. Trimming left V 7 bases short and J 9 bases short, with 10 bases between. The germline V gene encodes CDR1 LNHDA and CDR2 SQIVND (reference sequence). Overall study findings and caveats: Among reported predictors of response, early blood T cell clone dynamics with interferon-beta performed best. Blood-borne expansion of tumor-derived TCR clones followed radiotherapy plus ipilimumab.

This chain links TRBV19 with TRBJ2-1; D perhaps matches TRBD1 (5 bases). The TCR originated in a human donor with non-small cell lung cancer that progressed on radiotherapy plus ipilimumab. Sample: peripheral blood, taken from a patient treated with radiotherapy plus ipilimumab. The CDR3 nucleotides read TGTGCCAGTATAGGACAAGGTGAGCAGTTCTTC. Encoded protein: CASIGQGEQFF.